Listed here is a single T cell receptor (beta chain). This sample is part of a study of blood T cell repertoires in COVID-19. Sequencing was performed with immunoSEQ multiplex PCR; in TCRdb, only in-frame clones are kept and a portion is missing. The sample shows fewer than 90,000 clones, 75% to 90% of them seen only once. Trimming cost V 0 bases and J 7 bases, with 9 bases left between them. Per germline, CDR1 LGHDT and CDR2 YNNKEL (reference sequence). The CDR3 loop spans 14 amino acids. Sequenced material: peripheral blood. This chain links TRBV3-1 (or the pseudogene TRBV3-2) with TRBJ2-2; perhaps TRBD2 as D (5 bases). The clonotype comes from a woman aged 80 or older with acute or convalescent COVID-19. The CDR3 sequence: CASSQETNGGELFF. Written as DNA, the CDR3 is TGTGCCAGCAGCCAAGAGACTAATGGCGGGGAGCTGTTTTTT.